This T cell receptor beta chain was identified during a study of T cell responses to AZD1222 COVID-19 vaccine. CDR1 is MNHEY and CDR2 is SVGEGT in the germline V gene. CDR3 length: 12 residues. V was trimmed by 2 bases and J by 1 base, leaving 2 bases between them. The study, taken as a whole, reports: Females outnumbered males among donors, who were mostly white British; clonal diversity was possibly underestimated. Seropositive at baseline were only six or seven AZD1222 recipients.

Second-dose intervals near 4 or 12 weeks were combined. TCRdb's table, derived via immunoSEQ multiplex PCR, lists solely in-frame clones and lacks some. The sample carries about 84,000 clones, approximately 85% recorded once. Regarding this clone: What it binds is not known.

The sample in question was peripheral blood, obtained 28 days after the second AZD1222 dose. The V call is TRBV6-2 or TRBV6-3, the J call TRBJ2-5; no reliable D call. The receptor's source is an adult who received the AZD1222 COVID-19 vaccine. The CDR3 nucleotides are TGTGCCAGCAGTTACCGCCAAGAGACCCAGTACTTC. Its translation: CASSYRQETQYF.